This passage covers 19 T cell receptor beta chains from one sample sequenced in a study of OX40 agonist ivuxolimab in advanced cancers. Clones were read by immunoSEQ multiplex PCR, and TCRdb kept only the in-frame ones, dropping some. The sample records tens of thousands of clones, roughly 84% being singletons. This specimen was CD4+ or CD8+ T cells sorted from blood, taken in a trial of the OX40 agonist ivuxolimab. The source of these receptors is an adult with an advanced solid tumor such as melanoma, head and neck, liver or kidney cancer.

CDR3 sequence reads: CASSFYIESYEQYF. DNA for the CDR3: TGTGCCAGCAGTTTTTATATCGAGTCCTACGAGCAGTACTTC. This chain connects TRBV27 to TRBJ2-7; D is undetermined. Deletions cut 3 bases from V and 1 base from J, with 10 bases between. The germline CDR1 and CDR2 sequences are MNHEY and SMNVEV (reference sequence). This CDR3 spans 14 amino acids.

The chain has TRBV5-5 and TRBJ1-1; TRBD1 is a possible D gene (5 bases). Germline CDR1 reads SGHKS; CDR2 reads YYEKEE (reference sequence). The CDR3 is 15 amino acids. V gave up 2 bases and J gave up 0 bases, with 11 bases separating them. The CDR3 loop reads CASSFGTEVNTEAFF. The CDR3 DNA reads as TGTGCCAGCAGCTTCGGGACTGAGGTGAACACTGAAGCTTTCTTT.

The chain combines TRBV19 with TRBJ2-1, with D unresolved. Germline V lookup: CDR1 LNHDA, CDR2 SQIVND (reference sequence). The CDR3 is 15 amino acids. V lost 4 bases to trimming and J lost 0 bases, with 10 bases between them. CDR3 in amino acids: CASSTLVSSYNEQFF. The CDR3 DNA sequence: TGTGCCAGTAGTACCCTAGTGAGCTCCTACAATGAGCAGTTCTTC.

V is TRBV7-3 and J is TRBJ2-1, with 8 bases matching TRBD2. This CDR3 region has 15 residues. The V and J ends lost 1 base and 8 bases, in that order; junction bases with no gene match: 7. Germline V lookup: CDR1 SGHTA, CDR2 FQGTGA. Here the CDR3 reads CASSLSSGMWDEQFF. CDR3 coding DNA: TGTGCCAGCAGCTTAAGTAGCGGGATGTGGGATGAGCAGTTCTTC.

Written as DNA, the CDR3 is TGTGCCAGCAGTTACTCGGCGGGAGCGGACAATGAGCAGTTCTTC. Protein: CASSYSAGADNEQFF. The J gene is TRBJ2-1, the V gene TRBV6-6; 7 bases match TRBD2. The CDR3 loop spans 15 amino acids. Unmatched junction bases numbered 4, after V lost 0 bases and J lost 5 bases. Germline values: CDR1 MNHNY, CDR2 SVGAGI (reference sequence).

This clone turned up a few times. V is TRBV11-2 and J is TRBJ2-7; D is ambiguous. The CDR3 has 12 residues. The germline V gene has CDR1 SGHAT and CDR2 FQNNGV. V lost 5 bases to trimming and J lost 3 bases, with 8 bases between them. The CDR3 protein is CASSPSRYEQYF. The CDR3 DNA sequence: TGTGCCAGCAGCCCGTCGCGCTACGAGCAGTACTTC.

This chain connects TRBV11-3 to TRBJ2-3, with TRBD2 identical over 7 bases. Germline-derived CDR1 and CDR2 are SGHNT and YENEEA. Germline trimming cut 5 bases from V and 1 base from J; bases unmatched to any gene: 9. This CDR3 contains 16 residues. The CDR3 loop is CASSQGAGLRTDTQYF. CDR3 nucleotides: TGTGCCAGCAGCCAAGGGGCGGGACTACGCACAGATACGCAGTATTTT.

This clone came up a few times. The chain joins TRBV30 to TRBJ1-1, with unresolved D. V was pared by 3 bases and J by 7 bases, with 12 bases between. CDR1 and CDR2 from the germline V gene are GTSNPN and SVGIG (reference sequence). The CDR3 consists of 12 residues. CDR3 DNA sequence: TGTGCCTGGAGCGGATGGAAGGATGAAGCTTTCTTT. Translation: CAWSGWKDEAFF.

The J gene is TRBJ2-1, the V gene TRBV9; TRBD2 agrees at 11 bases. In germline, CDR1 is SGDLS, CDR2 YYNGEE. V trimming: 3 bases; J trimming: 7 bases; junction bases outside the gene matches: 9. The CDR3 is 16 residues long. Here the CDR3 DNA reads TGTGCCAGCAGCGAAGTAGCGGGAGGGCCATCAAATGAGCAGTTCTTC. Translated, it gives CASSEVAGGPSNEQFF.

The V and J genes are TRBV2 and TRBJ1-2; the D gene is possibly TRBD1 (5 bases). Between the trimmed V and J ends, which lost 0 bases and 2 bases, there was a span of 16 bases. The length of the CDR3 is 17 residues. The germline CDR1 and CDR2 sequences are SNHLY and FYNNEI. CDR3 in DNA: TGTGCCAGCAGTGAAGCCGGGAGGGGCGGTTGGAACTATGGCTACACCTTC. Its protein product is CASSEAGRGGWNYGYTF.

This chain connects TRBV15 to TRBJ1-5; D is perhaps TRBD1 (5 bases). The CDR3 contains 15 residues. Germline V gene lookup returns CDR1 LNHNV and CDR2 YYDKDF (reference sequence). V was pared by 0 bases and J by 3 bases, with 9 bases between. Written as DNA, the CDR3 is TGTGCCACCAGCAGAGAAGCAGGGATCAATCAGCCCCAGCATTTT. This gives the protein CATSREAGINQPQHF.

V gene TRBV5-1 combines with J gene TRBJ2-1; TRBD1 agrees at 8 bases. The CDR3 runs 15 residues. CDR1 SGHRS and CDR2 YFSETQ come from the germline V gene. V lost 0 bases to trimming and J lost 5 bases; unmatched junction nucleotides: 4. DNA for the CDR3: TGCGCCAGCAGCTTGGGACAGGGGATCGACAATGAGCAGTTCTTC. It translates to CASSLGQGIDNEQFF.

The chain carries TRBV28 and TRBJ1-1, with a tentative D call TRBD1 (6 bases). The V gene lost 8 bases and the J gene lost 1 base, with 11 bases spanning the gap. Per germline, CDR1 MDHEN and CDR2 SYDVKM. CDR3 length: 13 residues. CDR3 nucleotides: TGTGCCAGCGATAGGGGGGAGAACACTGAAGCTTTCTTT. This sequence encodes CASDRGENTEAFF.

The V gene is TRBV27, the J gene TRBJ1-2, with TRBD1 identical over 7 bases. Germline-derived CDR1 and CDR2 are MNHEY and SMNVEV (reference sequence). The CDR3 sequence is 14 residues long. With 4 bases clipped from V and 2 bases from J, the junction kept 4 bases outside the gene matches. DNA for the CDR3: TGTGCCAGCAGTTCCGGGACAGCAAACTATGGCTACACCTTC. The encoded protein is CASSSGTANYGYTF.

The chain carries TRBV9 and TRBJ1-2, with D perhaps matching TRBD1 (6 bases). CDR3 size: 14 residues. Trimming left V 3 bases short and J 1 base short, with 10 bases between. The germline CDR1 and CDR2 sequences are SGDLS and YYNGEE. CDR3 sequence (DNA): TGTGCCAGCAGCGCGACACAGGGTAACTATGGCTACACCTTC. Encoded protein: CASSATQGNYGYTF.

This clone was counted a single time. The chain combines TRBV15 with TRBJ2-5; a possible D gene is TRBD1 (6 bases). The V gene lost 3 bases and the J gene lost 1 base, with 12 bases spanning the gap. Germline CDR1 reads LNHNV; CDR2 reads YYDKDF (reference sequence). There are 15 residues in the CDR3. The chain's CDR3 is CATSRGARSQETQYF. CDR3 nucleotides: TGTGCCACCAGCAGGGGGGCTCGGAGCCAAGAGACCCAGTACTTC.

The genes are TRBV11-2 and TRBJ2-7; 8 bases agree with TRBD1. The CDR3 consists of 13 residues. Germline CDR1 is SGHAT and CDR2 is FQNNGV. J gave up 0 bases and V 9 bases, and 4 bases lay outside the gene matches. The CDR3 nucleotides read TGTGCCAGTTGGGACAGGACCTCCTACGAGCAGTACTTC. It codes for CASWDRTSYEQYF.

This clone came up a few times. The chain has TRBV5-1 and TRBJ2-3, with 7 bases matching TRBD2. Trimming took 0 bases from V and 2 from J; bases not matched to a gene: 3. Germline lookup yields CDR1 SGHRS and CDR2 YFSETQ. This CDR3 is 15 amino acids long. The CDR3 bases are TGCGCCAGCAGCTTGGGCCTAGCGGACACAGATACGCAGTATTTT. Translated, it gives CASSLGLADTDTQYF.

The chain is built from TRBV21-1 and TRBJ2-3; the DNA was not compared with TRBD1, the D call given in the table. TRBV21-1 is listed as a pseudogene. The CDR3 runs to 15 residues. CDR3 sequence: CASSKAAGSTDTQYF. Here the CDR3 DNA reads TGTGCCAGCAGCAAAGCGGCAGGGAGCACAGATACGCAGTATTTT.